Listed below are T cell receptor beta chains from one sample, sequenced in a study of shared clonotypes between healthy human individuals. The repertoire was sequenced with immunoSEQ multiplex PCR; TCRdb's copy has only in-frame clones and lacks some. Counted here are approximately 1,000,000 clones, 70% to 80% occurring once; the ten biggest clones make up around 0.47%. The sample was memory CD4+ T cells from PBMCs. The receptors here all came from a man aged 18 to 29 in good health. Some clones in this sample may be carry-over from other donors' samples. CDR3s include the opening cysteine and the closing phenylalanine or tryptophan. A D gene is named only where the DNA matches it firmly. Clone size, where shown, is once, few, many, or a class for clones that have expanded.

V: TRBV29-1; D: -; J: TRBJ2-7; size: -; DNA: TGCAGCGTCTACGGACAGAGCTACGAGCAGTACTTC; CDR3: CSVYGQSYEQYF
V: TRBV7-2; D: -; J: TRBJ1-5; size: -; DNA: TGTGCCAGCAGCTTAGCGCTAGGGTATTCTCAGCCCCAGCATTTT; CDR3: CASSLALGYSQPQHF
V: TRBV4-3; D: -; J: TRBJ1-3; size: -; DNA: TGCGCCAGCGCCTCAGATCCTGGAAACACCATATATTTT; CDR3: CASASDPGNTIYF
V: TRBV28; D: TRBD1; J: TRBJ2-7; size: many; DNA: TGTGCCAGCAGTTCGGGACAGTCCTACGAGCAGTACTTC; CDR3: CASSSGQSYEQYF
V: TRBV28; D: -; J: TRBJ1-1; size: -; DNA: TGTGCCAGCAGTTTATTCCCCCTTCTTGGGGCTTTCTTT; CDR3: CASSLFPLLGAFF
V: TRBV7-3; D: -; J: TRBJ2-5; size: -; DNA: TGTGCCAGCAGCGCCGACGGTGGAGAGACCCAGTACTTC; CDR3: CASSADGGETQYF
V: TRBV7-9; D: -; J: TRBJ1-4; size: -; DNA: TGTGCCAGCAGCTTAAGGGGCGCTACTAATGAAAAACTGTTTTTT; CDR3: CASSLRGATNEKLFF
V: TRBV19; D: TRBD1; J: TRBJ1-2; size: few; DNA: TGTGCCAGTAGTTCACAGGGGGCGCACTATGGCTACACCTTC; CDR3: CASSSQGAHYGYTF
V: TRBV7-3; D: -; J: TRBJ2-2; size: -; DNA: TGTGCCAGCAGCTTTTCGAACACCGGGGAGCTGTTTTTT; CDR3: CASSFSNTGELFF
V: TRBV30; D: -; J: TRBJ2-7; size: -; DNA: TGTGCCTGGAGTCTCTGCCGGGAGAGCTCCTACGAGCAGTACTTC; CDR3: CAWSLCRESSYEQYF
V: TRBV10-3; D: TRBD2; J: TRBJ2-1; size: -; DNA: TGTGCGTCCAACCCTAGCGGGAGCGATGAGCAGTTCTTC; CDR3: CASNPSGSDEQFF
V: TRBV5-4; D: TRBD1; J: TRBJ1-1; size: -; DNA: TGTGCCGGGTCAGACAGGGGGAACACTGAAGCTTTCTTT; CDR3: CAGSDRGNTEAFF
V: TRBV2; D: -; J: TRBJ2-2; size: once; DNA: TGTGCCAGCAGTCCGGCAGGGAGCAACGGGGAGCTGTTTTTT; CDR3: CASSPAGSNGELFF
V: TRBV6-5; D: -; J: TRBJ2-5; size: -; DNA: TGTGCCAGCAGTTACCCCCCGGTGGAGACCCAGTACTTC; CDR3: CASSYPPVETQYF
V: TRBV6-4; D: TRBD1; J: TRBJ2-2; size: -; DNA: TGTGCCAGCAGTGCGCAGGGACAGGGGGCCGGGGAGCTGTTTTTT; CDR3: CASSAQGQGAGELFF
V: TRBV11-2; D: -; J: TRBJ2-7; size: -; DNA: TGTGCCAGCAGCTTAGCGATTCACTCCTACGAGCAGTACTTC; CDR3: CASSLAIHSYEQYF
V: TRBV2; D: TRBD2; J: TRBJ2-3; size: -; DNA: TGTGCCAGCAGCGAGGGTAGCGGGAGGGCCTTAGGAGATACGCAGTATTTT; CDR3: CASSEGSGRALGDTQYF
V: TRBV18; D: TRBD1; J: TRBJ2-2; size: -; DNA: TGTGCCAGCTCACCGACAGGGACAGAGCTGTTTTTT; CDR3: CASSPTGTELFF
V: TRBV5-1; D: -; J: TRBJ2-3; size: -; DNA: TGCGCCAGCAGTCTGTCCGATACGCAGTATTTT; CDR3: CASSLSDTQYF
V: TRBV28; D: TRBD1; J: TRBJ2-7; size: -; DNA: TGTGCCAGCAGCGGGACAGCTTACGAGCAGTACTTC; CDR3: CASSGTAYEQYF
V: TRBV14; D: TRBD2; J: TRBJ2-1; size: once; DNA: TGTGCCAGCAGCCGACCGGGACTAGCGGTCAATGAGCAGTTCTTC; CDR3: CASSRPGLAVNEQFF
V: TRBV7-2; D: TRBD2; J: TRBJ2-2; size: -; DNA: TGTGCCAGCAGCTTAGGACCCCCGGGACTACCCACCGGGGAGCTGTTTTTT; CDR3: CASSLGPPGLPTGELFF
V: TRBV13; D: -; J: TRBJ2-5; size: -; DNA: TGTGCCAGCAGCTCTGCGGCGGGATTAGAGACCCAGTACTTC; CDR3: CASSSAAGLETQYF
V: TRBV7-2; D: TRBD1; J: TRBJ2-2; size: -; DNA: TGTGCCAGCAGCCGAACCGGGACAGTCAACACCGGGGAGCTGTTTTTT; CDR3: CASSRTGTVNTGELFF
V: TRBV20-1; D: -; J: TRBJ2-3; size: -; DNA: TGCAGTGCTAGAGCCGGAGATACGCAGTATTTT; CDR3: CSARAGDTQYF
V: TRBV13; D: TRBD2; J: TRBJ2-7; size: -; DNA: TGTGCCAGCAGCCCCGGACTAGCGGGAGGGCCTTGGGAGCAGTACTTC; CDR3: CASSPGLAGGPWEQYF
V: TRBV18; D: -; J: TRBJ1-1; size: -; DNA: TGTGCCAGCTCACCCTACTTTACACCGAACACTGAAGCTTTCTTT; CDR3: CASSPYFTPNTEAFF
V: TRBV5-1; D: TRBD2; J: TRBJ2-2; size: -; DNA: TGCGCCAGCAGCTTCGATTTGCTAGCGGGATTCGGGGAGCTGTTTTTT; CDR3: CASSFDLLAGFGELFF
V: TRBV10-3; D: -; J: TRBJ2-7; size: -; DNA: TGTGCCATCAGTGACCGGGGTAATACCTACGAGCAGTACTTC; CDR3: CAISDRGNTYEQYF
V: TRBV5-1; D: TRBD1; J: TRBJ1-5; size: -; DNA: TGCGCCAGCAGCGTAGGACAGGGCAATCAGCCCCAGCATTTT; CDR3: CASSVGQGNQPQHF
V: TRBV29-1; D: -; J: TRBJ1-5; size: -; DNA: TGCAGCGCTGCGTGGGGGAATCAGCCCCAGCATTTT; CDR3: CSAAWGNQPQHF